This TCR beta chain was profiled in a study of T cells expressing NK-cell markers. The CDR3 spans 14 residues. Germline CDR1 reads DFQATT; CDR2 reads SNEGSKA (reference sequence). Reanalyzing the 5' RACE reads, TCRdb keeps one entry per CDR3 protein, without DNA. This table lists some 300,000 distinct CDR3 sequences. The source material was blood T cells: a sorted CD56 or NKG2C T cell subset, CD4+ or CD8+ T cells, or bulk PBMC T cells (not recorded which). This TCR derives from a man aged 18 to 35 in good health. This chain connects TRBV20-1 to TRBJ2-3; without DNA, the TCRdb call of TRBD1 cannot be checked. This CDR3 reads CSAPGTVDEKTQYF.